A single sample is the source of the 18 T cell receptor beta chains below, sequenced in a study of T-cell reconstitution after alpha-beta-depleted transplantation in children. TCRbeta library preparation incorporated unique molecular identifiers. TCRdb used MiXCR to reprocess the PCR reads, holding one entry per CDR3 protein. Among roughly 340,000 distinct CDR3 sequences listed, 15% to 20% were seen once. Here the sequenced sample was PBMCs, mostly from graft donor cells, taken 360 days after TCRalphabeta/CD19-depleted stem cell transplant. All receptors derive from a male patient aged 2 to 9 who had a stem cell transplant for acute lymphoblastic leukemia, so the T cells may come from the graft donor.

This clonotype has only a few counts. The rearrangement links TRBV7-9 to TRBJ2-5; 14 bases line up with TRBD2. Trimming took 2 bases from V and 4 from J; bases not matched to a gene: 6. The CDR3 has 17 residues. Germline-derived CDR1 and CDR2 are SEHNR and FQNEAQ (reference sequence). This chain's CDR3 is CASSLSPGLAGAETQYF. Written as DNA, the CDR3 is TGTGCCAGCAGCTTATCCCCGGGACTAGCGGGGGCAGAGACCCAGTACTTC.

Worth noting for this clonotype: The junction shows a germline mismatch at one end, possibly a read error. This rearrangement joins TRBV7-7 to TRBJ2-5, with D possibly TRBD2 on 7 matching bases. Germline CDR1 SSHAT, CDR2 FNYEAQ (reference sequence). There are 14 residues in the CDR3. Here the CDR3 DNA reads TGTGCTAGCAGCGCGACGGGGGGCGCAGAGACCCAGTACTTC. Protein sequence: CASSATGGAETQYF.

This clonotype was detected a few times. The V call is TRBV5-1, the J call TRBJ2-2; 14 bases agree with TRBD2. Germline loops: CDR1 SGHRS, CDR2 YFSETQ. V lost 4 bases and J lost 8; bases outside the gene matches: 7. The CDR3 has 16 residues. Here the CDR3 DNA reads TGCGCCAGCAGCGGACTGACTAGCGGGAGGGCGGGGGAGCTGTTTTTT. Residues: CASSGLTSGRAGELFF.

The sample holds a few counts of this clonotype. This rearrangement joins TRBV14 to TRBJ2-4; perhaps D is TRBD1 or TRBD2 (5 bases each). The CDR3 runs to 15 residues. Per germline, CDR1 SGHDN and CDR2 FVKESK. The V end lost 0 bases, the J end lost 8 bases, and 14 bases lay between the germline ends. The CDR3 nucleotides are TGTGCCAGCAGCCAAGACTGGGGGTCTGCGGACATTCAGTACTTC. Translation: CASSQDWGSADIQYF.

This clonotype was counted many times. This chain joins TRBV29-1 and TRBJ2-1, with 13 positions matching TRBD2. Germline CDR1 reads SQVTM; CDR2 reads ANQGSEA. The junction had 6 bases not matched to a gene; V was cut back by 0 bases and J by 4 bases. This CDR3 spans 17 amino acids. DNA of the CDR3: TGCAGCGTTGAAGATCCCGGGACTAGCGGGATTTACAATGAGCAGTTCTTC. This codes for CSVEDPGTSGIYNEQFF.

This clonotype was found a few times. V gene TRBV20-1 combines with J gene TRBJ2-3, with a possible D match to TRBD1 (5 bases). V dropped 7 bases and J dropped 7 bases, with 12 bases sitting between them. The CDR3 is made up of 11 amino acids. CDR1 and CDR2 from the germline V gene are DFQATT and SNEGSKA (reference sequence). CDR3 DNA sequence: TGCAGTGGGAAGACAGCGAATACGCAGTATTTT. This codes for CSGKTANTQYF.

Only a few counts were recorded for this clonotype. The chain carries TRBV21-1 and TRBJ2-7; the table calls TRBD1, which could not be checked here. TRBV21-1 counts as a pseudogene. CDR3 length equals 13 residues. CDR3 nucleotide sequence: TGTGCCAGCAGCAGATCCCAGGGTGTCAAGCAGTACTTC. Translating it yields CASSRSQGVKQYF.

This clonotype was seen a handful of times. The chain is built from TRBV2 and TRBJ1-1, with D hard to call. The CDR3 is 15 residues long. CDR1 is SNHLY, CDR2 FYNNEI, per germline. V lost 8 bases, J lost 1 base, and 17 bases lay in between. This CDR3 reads CASAILEVKNTEAFF. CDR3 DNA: TGTGCCAGCGCTATCCTGGAGGTCAAGAACACTGAAGCTTTCTTT.

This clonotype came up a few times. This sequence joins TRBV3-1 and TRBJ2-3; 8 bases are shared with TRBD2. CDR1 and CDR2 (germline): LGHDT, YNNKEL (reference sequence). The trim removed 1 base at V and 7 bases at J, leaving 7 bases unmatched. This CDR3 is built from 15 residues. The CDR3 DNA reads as TGTGCCAGCAGCCAAGTTCGGACTAGCAGTAATACGCAGTATTTT. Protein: CASSQVRTSSNTQYF.

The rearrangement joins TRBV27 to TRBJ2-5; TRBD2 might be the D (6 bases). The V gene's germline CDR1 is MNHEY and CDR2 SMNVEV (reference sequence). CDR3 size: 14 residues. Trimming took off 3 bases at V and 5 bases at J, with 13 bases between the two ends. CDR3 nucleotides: TGTGCCAGCAGTTTCGGGGCACGGGGGGAGACCCAGTACTTC. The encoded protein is CASSFGARGETQYF.

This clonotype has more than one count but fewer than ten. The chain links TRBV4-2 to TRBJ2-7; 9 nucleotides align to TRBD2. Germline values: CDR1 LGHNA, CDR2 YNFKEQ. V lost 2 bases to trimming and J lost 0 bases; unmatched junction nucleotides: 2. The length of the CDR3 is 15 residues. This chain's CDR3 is CASSQLSGSSYEQYF. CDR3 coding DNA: TGTGCCAGCAGCCAACTTAGCGGGAGCTCCTACGAGCAGTACTTC.

CDR3 region: CAISRLAQSSYNEQFF. The CDR3 DNA follows: TGTGCCATCAGCCGACTAGCGCAGAGCTCCTACAATGAGCAGTTCTTC. The chain is built from TRBV10-3 and TRBJ2-1, with 8 nucleotides matching TRBD2. This CDR3 region has 16 residues. Losses at the gene ends were 6 bases for V and 0 bases for J; bases not matched to a gene: 7. Germline CDR1 ENHRY, CDR2 SYGVKD.

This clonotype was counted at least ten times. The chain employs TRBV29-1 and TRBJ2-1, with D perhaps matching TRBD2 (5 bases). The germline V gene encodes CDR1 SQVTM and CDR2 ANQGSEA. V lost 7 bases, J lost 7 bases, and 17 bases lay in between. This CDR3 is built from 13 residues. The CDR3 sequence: CSAPDPQRNEQFF. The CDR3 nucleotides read TGCAGCGCTCCAGACCCCCAGCGGAATGAGCAGTTCTTC.

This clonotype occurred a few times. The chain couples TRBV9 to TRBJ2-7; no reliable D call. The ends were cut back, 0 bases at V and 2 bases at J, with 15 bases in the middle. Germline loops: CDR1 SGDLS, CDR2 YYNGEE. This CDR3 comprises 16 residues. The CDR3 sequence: CASSVGPAGHAYEQYF. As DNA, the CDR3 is TGTGCCAGCAGCGTAGGGCCCGCAGGCCATGCCTACGAGCAGTACTTC.

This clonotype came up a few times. The CDR3 nucleotides are TGTGCCATCACTCAATCCGGGACTAGCGGGAGAACCTCCTACAATGAGCAGTTCTTC. This encodes CAITQSGTSGRTSYNEQFF. V and J are TRBV10-3 and TRBJ2-1; 14 bases are shared with TRBD2. Germline V CDR1 and CDR2: ENHRY, SYGVKD. CDR3 length: 19 residues. Germline trimming cut 7 bases from V and 0 bases from J; bases unmatched to any gene: 11.

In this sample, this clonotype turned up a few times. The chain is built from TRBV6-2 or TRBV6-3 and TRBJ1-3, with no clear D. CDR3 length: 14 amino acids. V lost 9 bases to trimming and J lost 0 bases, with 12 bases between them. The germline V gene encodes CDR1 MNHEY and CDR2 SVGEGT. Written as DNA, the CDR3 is TGTGCCAGTCGAGTTTGGGCCTCTGGAAACACCATATATTTT. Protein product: CASRVWASGNTIYF.

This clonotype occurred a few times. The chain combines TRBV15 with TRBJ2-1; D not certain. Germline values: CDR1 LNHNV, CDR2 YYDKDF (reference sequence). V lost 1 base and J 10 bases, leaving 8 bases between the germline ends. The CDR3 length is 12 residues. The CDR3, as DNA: TGTGCCACCAGCAGAGCCTCTCGGGAGCAGTTCTTC. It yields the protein CATSRASREQFF.

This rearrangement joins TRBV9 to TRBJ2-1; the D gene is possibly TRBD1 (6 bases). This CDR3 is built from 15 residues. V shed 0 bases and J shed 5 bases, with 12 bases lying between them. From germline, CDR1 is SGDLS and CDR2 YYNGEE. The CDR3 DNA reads TGTGCCAGCAGCGTAGGCAGGGGTGGAAACAATGAGCAGTTCTTC. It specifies CASSVGRGGNNEQFF. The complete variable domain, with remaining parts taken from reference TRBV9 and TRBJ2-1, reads DSGVTQTPKHLITATGQRVTLRCSPRSGDLSVYWYQQSLDQGLQFLIQYYNGEERAKGNILERFSAQQFPDLHSELNLSSLELGDSALYFCASSVGRGGNNEQFFGPGTRLTVL.